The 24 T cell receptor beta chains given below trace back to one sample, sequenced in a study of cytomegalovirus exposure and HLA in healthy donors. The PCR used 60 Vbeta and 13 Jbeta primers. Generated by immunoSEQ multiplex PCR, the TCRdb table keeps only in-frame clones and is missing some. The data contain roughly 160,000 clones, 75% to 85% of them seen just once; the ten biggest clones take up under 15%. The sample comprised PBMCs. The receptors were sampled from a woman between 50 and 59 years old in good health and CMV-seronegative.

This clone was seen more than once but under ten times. The CDR3 loop reads CASSVSGTSGTLEQFF. The CDR3 bases are TGTGCCAGCAGCGTTTCCGGGACTAGCGGGACTCTTGAGCAGTTCTTC. The V and J genes are TRBV9 and TRBJ2-1; the match to TRBD2 covers 13 bases. V lost 2 bases to trimming and J lost 9 bases; unmatched junction nucleotides: 8. The CDR3 consists of 16 residues. In germline, CDR1 is SGDLS, CDR2 YYNGEE.

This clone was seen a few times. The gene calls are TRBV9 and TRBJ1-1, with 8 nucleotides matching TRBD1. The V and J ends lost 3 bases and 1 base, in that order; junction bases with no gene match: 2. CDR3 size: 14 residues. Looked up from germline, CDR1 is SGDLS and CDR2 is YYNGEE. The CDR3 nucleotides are TGTGCCAGCAGCGCCGGGACAGGGAACACTGAAGCTTTCTTT. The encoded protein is CASSAGTGNTEAFF.

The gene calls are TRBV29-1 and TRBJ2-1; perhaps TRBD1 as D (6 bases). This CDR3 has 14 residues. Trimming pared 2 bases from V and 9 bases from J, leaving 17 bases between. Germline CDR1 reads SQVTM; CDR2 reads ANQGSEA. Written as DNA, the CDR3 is TGCAGCGTTGAAAGACGGGACGGCAGGGGTGAGCAGTTCTTC. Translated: CSVERRDGRGEQFF.

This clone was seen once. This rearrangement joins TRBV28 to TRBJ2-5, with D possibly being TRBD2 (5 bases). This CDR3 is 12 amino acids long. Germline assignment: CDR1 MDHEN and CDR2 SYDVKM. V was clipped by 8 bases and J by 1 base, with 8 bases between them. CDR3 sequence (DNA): TGTGCCAGCGGCGCGGGCCAAGAGACCCAGTACTTC. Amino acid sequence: CASGAGQETQYF. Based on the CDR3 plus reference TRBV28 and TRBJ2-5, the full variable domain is DVKVTQSSRYLVKRTGEKVFLECVQDMDHENMFWYRQDPGLGLRLIYFSYDVKMKEKGDIPEGYSVSREKKERFSLILESASTNQTSMYLCASGAGQETQYFGPGTRLLVL.

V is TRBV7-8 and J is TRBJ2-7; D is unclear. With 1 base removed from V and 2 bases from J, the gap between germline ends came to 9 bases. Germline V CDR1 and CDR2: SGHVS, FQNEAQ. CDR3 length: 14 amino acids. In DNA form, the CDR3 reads TGTGCCAGCAGCTTAGTCGAACAGCCCTACGAGCAGTACTTC. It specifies CASSLVEQPYEQYF.

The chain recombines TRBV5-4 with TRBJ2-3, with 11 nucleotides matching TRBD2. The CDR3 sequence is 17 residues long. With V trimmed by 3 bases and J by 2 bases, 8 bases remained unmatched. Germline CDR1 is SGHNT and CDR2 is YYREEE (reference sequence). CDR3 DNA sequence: TGTGCCAGCAGCTCGCAGACTAGCGGGGCCTACACAGATACGCAGTATTTT. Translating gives CASSSQTSGAYTDTQYF.

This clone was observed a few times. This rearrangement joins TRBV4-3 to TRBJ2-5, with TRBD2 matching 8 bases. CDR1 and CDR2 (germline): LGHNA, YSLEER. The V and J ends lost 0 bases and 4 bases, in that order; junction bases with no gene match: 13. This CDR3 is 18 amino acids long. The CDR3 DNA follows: TGCGCCAGCAGCCAAGATCTTTCTGGCGGGGGGCGCGGAGAGACCCAGTACTTC. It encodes CASSQDLSGGGRGETQYF.

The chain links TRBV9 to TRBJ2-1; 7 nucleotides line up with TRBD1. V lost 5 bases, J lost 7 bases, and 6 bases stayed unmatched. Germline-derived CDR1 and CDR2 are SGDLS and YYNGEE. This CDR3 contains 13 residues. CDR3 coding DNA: TGTGCCAGCAGTGACAGGGTAAATAATGAGCAGTTCTTC. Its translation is CASSDRVNNEQFF.

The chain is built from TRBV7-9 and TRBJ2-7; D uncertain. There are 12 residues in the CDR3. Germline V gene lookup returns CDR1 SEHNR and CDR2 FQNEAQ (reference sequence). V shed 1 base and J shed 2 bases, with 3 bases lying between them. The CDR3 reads CASSLGTYEQYF. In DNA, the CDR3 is TGTGCCAGCAGCTTAGGTACCTACGAGCAGTACTTC.

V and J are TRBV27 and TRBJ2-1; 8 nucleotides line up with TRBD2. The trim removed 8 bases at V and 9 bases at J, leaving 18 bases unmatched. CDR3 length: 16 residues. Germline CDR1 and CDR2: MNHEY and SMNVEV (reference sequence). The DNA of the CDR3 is TGTGCCAGCGGACGCGAGCTGTGGCGGGAGGCGGGTGAGCAGTTCTTC. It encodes CASGRELWREAGEQFF.

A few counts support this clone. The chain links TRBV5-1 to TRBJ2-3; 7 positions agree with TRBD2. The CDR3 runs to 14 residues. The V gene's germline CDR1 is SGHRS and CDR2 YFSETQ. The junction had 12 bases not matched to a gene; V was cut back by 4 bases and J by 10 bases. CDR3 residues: CASSVGDYPSAQYF. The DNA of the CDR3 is TGCGCCAGCAGCGTAGGGGACTACCCTTCCGCGCAGTATTTT.

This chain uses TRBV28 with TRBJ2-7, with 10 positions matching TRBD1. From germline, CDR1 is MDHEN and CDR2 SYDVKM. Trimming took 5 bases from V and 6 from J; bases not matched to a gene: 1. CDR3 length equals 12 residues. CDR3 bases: TGTGCCAGCAGTGACAGGGGGCGCGAGCAGTACTTC. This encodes CASSDRGREQYF. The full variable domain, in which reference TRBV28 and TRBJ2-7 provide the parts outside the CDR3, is DVKVTQSSRYLVKRTGEKVFLECVQDMDHENMFWYRQDPGLGLRLIYFSYDVKMKEKGDIPEGYSVSREKKERFSLILESASTNQTSMYLCASSDRGREQYFGPGTRLTVT.

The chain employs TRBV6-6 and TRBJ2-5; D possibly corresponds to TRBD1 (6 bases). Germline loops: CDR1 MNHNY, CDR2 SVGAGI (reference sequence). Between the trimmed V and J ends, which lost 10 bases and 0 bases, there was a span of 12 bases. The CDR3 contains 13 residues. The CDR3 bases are TGTGCCACCACCAGGGGTTACCAAGAGACCCAGTACTTC. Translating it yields CATTRGYQETQYF.

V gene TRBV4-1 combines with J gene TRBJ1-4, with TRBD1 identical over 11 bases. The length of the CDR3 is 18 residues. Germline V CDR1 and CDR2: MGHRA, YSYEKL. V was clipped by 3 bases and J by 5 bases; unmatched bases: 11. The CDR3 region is CASSHPGQGVHPNEKLFF. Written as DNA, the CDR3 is TGCGCCAGCAGCCACCCGGGACAGGGGGTTCATCCGAATGAAAAACTGTTTTTT.

The CDR3 sequence is CASSRSALAGGPNEQFF. The CDR3 DNA reads as TGTGCCAGCAGCCGATCAGCTCTAGCGGGAGGCCCCAATGAGCAGTTCTTC. This rearrangement joins TRBV7-9 to TRBJ2-1; 11 nucleotides agree with TRBD2. Germline CDR1 and CDR2: SEHNR and FQNEAQ (reference sequence). The CDR3 is made up of 17 amino acids. Trimming removed 5 bases from V and 6 bases from J; junction bases left unmatched: 12.

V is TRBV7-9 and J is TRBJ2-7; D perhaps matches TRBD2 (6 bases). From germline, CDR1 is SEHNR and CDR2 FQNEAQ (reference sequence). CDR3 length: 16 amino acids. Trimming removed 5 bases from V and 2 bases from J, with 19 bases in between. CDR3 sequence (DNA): TGTGCCAGCAGCAACGCCGGGGACTCGCGGGCCTACGAGCAGTACTTC. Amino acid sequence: CASSNAGDSRAYEQYF.

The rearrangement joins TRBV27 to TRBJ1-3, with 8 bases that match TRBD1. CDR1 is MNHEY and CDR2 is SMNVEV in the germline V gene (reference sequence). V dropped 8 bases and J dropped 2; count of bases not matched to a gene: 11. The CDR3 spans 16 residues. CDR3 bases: TGTGCCAGCTCACCCCGGGGGACAGGTGCTGGAAACACCATATATTTT. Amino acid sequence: CASSPRGTGAGNTIYF.

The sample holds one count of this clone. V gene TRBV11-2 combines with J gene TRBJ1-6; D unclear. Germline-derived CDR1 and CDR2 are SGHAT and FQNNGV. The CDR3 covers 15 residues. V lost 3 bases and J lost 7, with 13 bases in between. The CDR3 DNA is TGTGCCAGCAGCTTCACATCAGAGGTGAATTCACCCCTCCACTTT. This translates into CASSFTSEVNSPLHF.

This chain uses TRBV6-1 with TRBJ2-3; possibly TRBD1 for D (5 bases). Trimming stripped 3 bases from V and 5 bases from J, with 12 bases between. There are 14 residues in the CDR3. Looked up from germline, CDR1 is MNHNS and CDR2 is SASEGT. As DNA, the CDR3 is TGTGCCAGCAGTGATGACAGTGGGATAGATACGCAGTATTTT. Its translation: CASSDDSGIDTQYF.

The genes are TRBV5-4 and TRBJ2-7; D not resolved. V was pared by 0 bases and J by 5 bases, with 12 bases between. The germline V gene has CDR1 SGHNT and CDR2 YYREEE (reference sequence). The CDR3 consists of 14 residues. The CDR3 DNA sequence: TGTGCCAGCAGCTTGGCGGCAGGAAACCACGAGCAGTACTTC. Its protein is CASSLAAGNHEQYF.

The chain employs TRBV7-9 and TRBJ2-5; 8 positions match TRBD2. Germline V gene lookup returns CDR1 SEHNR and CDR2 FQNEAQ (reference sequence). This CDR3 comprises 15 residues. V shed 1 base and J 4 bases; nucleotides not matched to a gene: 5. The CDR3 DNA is TGTGCCAGCAGCTTAGTTGCGGGAGGAGGAGAGACCCAGTACTTC. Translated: CASSLVAGGGETQYF.

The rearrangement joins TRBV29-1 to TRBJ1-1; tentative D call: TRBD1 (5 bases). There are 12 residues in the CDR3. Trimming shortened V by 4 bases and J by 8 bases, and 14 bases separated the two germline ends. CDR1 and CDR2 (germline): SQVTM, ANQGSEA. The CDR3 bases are TGCAGCGTTGTTCGGGGGTGGACAGAAGCTTTCTTT. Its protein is CSVVRGWTEAFF.

The CDR3, as DNA: TGTGCCAGCAGCGACGACAGGGCGTACGAGCAGTACTTC. Translation: CASSDDRAYEQYF. V usage is TRBV7-2 and J usage is TRBJ2-7; 7 bases are a match to TRBD1. J was trimmed by 4 bases and V by 5 bases; bases with no gene match: 5. Looked up from germline, CDR1 is SGHTA and CDR2 is FQGNSA. The length of the CDR3 is 13 residues.

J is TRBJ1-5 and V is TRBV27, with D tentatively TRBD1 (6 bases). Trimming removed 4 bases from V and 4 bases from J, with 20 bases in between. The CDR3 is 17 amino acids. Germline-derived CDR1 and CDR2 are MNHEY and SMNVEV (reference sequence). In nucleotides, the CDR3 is TGTGCCAGCAGTTCAACAAACGCGGGGGGCTTTAATCAGCCCCAGCATTTT. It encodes CASSSTNAGGFNQPQHF.